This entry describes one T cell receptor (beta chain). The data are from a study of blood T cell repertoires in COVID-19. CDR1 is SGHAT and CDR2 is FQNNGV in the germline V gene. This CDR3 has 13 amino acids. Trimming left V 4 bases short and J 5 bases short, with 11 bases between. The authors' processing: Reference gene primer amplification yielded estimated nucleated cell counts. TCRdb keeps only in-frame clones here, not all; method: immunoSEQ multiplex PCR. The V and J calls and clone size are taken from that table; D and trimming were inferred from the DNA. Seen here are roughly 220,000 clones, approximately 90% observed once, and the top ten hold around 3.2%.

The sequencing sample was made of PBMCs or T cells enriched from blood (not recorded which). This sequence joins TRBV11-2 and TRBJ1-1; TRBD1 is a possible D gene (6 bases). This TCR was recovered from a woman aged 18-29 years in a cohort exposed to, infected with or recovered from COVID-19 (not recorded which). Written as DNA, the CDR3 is TGTGCCAGCAGCTGGGGGGGGCGGACTGAAGCTTTCTTT. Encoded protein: CASSWGGRTEAFF. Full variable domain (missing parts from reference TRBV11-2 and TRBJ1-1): EAGVAQSPRYKIIEKRQSVAFWCNPISGHATLYWYQQILGQGPKLLIQFQNNGVVDDSQLPKDRFSAERLKGVDSTLKIQPAKLEDSAVYLCASSWGGRTEAFFGQGTRLTVV.